Sequencing of this T cell receptor (beta chain) was carried out in a study of sequential checkpoint blockade in melanoma. Study-level information: Arm A got nivolumab then ipilimumab; arm B the reverse, 1:1. Both treatment sequences were followed by maintenance nivolumab.

The treatment here: randomized to nivolumab then ipilimumab (arm A) or the reverse (arm B). The CDR3 length is 16 residues. V lost 6 bases to trimming and J lost 3 bases, with 18 bases between them. Germline assignment: CDR1 MNHGY and CDR2 SAAAGT. This clone came up many times. TCRdb keeps only in-frame clones here, not all; method: immunoSEQ multiplex PCR. The table shows some 5,000 clones, with roughly 24% occurring only once. The chain recombines TRBV6-8 with TRBJ2-1, with unresolved D. This receptor was identified in a human donor with melanoma. Sequenced here: tumor tissue (inferred from file names), sampled from a patient given nivolumab and ipilimumab in sequence. The CDR3 spells CASRYNSQEGYNEQFF. CDR3 nucleotides: TGTGCCAGCAGATACAACAGTCAGGAAGGCTACAATGAGCAGTTCTTC.